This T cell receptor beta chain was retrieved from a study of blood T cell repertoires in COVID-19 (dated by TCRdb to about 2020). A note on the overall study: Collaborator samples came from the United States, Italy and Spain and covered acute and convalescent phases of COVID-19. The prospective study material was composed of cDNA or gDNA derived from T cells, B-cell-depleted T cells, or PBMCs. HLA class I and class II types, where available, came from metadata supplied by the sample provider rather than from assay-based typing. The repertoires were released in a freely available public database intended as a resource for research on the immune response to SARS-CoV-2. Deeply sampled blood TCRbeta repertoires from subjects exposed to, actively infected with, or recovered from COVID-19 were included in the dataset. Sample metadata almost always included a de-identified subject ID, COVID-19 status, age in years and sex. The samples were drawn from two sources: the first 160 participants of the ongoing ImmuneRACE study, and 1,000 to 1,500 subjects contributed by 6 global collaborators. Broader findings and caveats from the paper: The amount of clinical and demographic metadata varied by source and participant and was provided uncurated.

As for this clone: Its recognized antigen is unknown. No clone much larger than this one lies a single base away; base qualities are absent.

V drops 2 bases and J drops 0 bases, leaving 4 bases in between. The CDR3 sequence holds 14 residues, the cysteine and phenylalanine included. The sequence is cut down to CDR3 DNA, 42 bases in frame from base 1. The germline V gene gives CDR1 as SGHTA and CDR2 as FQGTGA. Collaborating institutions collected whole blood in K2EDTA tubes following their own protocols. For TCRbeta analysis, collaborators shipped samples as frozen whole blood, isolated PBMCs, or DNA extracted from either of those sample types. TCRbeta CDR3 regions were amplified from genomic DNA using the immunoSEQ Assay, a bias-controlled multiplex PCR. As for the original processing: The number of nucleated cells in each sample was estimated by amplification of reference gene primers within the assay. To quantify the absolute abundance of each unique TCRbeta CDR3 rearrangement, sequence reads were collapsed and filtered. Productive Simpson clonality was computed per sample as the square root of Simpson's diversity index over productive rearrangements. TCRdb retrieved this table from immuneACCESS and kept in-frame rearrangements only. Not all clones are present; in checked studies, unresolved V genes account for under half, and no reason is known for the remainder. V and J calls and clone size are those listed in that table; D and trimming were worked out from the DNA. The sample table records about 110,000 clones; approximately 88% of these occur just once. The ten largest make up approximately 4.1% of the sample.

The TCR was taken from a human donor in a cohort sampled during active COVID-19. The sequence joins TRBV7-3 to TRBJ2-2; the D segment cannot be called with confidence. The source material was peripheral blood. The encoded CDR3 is CASSLQANTGELFF. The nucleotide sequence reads TGTGCCAGCAGCTTACAGGCGAACACCGGGGAGCTGTTTTTT.